This is a list of T cell receptor beta chains from one sample in a study of blood T cell repertoires in COVID-19. Generated by immunoSEQ multiplex PCR, the TCRdb table keeps only in-frame clones and is missing some. Of under 300,000 clones listed, around 93% are singletons. The sequenced sample consisted of PBMCs or T cells enriched from blood (not recorded which). The origin of the receptors is a human donor in a cohort exposed to, infected with or recovered from COVID-19 (not recorded which). The donor label of this sample is uncertain. Both conserved end residues are part of each CDR3. D genes are given only for firm matches. The size field is filled for only some rows; it gives once, few, many or a size class.

v_call	d_call	clone_size	j_call	cdr3_aa	cdr3_nt
TRBV12-3/TRBV12-4	NA	NA	TRBJ1-2	CASSTQGGYTF	TGTGCCAGCAGCACCCAGGGAGGCTACACCTTC
TRBV6-1	TRBD1	NA	TRBJ2-7	CASREPGQGRKSGEQYF	TGTGCCAGCAGGGAACCGGGACAGGGGCGAAAATCGGGAGAGCAGTACTTC
TRBV29-1	NA	NA	TRBJ2-1	CSVGYENEQFF	TGCAGCGTTGGCTATGAGAATGAGCAGTTCTTC
TRBV15	NA	NA	TRBJ1-1	CATSRDVGTEAFF	TGTGCCACCAGCAGAGATGTCGGCACTGAAGCTTTCTTT
TRBV4-3	TRBD2	NA	TRBJ2-1	CASSLQRGAYNEQFF	TGCGCCAGCAGCCTTCAGCGGGGGGCCTACAATGAGCAGTTCTTC
TRBV18	NA	NA	TRBJ2-6	CASSPRGRSGANVLTF	TGTGCCAGCTCCCCAAGGGGCCGCTCTGGGGCCAACGTCCTGACTTTC
TRBV5-6	TRBD1	NA	TRBJ1-2	CASSPGQGLANYGYTF	TGTGCCAGCAGCCCGGGACAGGGATTAGCCAACTATGGCTACACCTTC
TRBV9	NA	NA	TRBJ2-6	CASKRVGANVLTF	TGTGCCAGCAAACGCGTGGGGGCCAACGTCCTGACTTTC
TRBV4-1	TRBD2	NA	TRBJ2-2	CASSLTGLSGGELFF	TGCGCCAGCAGCCTCACGGGACTATCCGGCGGGGAGCTGTTTTTT
TRBV18	TRBD1	NA	TRBJ1-4	CASGTGINEKLFF	TGTGCCAGCGGGACAGGGATTAATGAAAAACTGTTTTTT
TRBV18	TRBD2	NA	TRBJ2-7	CASSPSREAYEQYF	TGTGCCAGCTCACCGTCGCGGGAGGCATACGAGCAGTACTTC
TRBV15	NA	NA	TRBJ2-3	CATSTGSTDTQYF	TGTGCCACCAGCACGGGTAGCACAGATACGCAGTATTTT
TRBV2	TRBD2	NA	TRBJ2-3	CASSEPGGGSGRKYF	TGTGCCAGCAGTGAACCGGGCGGGGGATCGGGCCGTAAGTATTTT
TRBV7-2	NA	few	TRBJ2-1	CASGGQQQFF	TGTGCCAGCGGCGGACAACAGCAGTTCTTC
TRBV3-1/TRBV3-2	NA	NA	TRBJ2-5	CASSLLLVPRETQYF	TGTGCCAGCAGCCTTTTACTAGTTCCCAGAGAGACCCAGTACTTC
TRBV7-9	NA	NA	TRBJ1-5	CASSLGIGDSQPQHF	TGTGCCAGCAGCTTAGGGATCGGGGATAGTCAGCCCCAGCATTTT
TRBV5-6	NA	NA	TRBJ2-1	CASTASGSLYNEQFF	TGTGCCAGCACCGCCTCCGGGTCCCTCTACAATGAGCAGTTCTTC
TRBV6-5	NA	NA	TRBJ1-6	CASSYGAADNSPLHF	TGTGCCAGCAGTTATGGGGCAGCCGATAATTCACCCCTCCACTTT
TRBV10-2	NA	NA	TRBJ1-1	CASNKGWRNTEAFF	TGCGCCAGCAATAAGGGGTGGAGGAACACTGAAGCTTTCTTT
TRBV6-4	NA	NA	TRBJ2-2	CASRQAYTGELFF	TGTGCCAGCAGACAGGCATACACCGGGGAGCTGTTTTTT
TRBV14	TRBD1	NA	TRBJ1-3	CASAPRQGAYTIYF	TGTGCCAGCGCTCCTAGACAGGGGGCATACACCATATATTTT
TRBV4-1	TRBD1	NA	TRBJ1-5	CASSHNPGGGQPQHF	TGCGCCAGCAGCCACAATCCAGGGGGAGGCCAGCCCCAGCATTTT
TRBV30	TRBD1	NA	TRBJ2-2	CAWTGQGITGELFF	TGTGCCTGGACCGGACAGGGGATCACCGGGGAGCTGTTTTTT
TRBV11-2	NA	NA	TRBJ1-1	CASSLGPGSTEAFF	TGTGCCAGCAGCTTAGGGCCGGGGAGCACTGAAGCTTTCTTT
TRBV30	TRBD1	NA	TRBJ1-1	CAWRATGGLTEAFF	TGTGCCTGGAGGGCTACAGGGGGTCTCACTGAAGCTTTCTTT
TRBV4-3	NA	NA	TRBJ1-5	CASSQDRGSNQPQHF	TGCGCCAGCAGCCAAGATCGCGGGAGCAATCAGCCCCAGCATTTT
TRBV3-1/TRBV3-2	TRBD1	NA	TRBJ2-7	CASSQAPGQGSYEQYF	TGTGCCAGCAGCCAGGCTCCGGGACAGGGGAGCTACGAGCAGTACTTC
TRBV24-1	TRBD1	NA	TRBJ1-2	CATSDLEKGQEDYGYTF	TGTGCCACCAGTGATTTAGAAAAGGGACAGGAAGACTATGGCTACACCTTC
TRBV6-2/TRBV6-3	NA	NA	TRBJ2-5	CASSYVPETGPFQETQYF	TGTGCCAGCAGTTACGTACCGGAAACGGGTCCTTTCCAAGAGACCCAGTACTTC
TRBV30	NA	NA	TRBJ1-2	CAWRKAQGSFYGYTF	TGTGCCTGGAGAAAGGCACAGGGCTCCTTCTATGGCTACACCTTC
TRBV7-8	NA	few	TRBJ2-5	CASSFQAETQYF	TGTGCCAGCAGCTTTCAGGCGGAGACCCAGTACTTC
TRBV19	NA	NA	TRBJ1-6	CASSVQGNSPLHF	TGTGCCAGTAGTGTACAGGGTAATTCACCCCTCCACTTT
TRBV5-1	NA	once	TRBJ2-7	CASSLNPDGTYEQYF	TGCGCCAGCAGCCTCAACCCGGACGGGACCTACGAGCAGTACTTC
TRBV25-1	NA	NA	TRBJ2-5	CASSALGGAGEETQYF	TGTGCCAGCAGTGCCCTGGGGGGGGCGGGAGAAGAGACCCAGTACTTC
TRBV19	NA	NA	TRBJ2-3	CASSMGLLTDTQYF	TGTGCCAGTAGTATGGGACTCCTCACAGATACGCAGTATTTT
TRBV20-1	NA	NA	TRBJ1-4	CSASGRTNEKLFF	TGCAGTGCTAGTGGGAGGACTAATGAAAAACTGTTTTTT
TRBV4-1	TRBD1	NA	TRBJ2-7	CASSQHTGGMGYEQYF	TGCGCCAGCAGCCAACATACAGGGGGCATGGGCTACGAGCAGTACTTC
TRBV7-2	NA	NA	TRBJ2-1	CASSLGTHPRYNEQFF	TGTGCCAGCAGCTTAGGGACTCACCCGAGATACAATGAGCAGTTCTTC
TRBV7-8	TRBD1	NA	TRBJ2-5	CASSFGTGRETQYF	TGTGCCAGCAGCTTTGGGACAGGGAGAGAGACCCAGTACTTC
TRBV2	NA	NA	TRBJ1-6	CASSVGEEMTLHF	TGTGCCAGCAGTGTTGGGGAGGAGATGACCCTCCACTTT